The 29 T cell receptor beta chains reported below all come from one sample, sequenced in a study of blood T cell repertoires in COVID-19. Assay used: immunoSEQ multiplex PCR; TCRdb lists only in-frame clones, some missing. The sample consists of around 160,000 clones, roughly 80% of them appearing once. Material: PBMCs or T cells enriched from blood (not recorded which). All receptors come from a man aged 45-65 years who had recovered from COVID-19.

The rearrangement uses TRBV28 and TRBJ2-1; TRBD2 matches 7 bases. Germline V CDR1 and CDR2: MDHEN, SYDVKM. The CDR3 has 15 residues. The junction had 4 bases not matched to a gene; V was cut back by 4 bases and J by 1 base. CDR3 in DNA: TGTGCCAGCAGTTCACAAGCGGGATCCTACAATGAGCAGTTCTTC. Protein sequence: CASSSQAGSYNEQFF.

This chain connects TRBV28 to TRBJ2-7, with 7 bases that match TRBD1. This CDR3 is built from 13 residues. Germline assignment: CDR1 MDHEN and CDR2 SYDVKM. V dropped 3 bases and J dropped 2; count of bases not matched to a gene: 1. The CDR3 reads CASSLTGTYEQYF. The CDR3 coding sequence is TGTGCCAGCAGTTTGACAGGGACCTACGAGCAGTACTTC.

V and J are TRBV28 and TRBJ1-2, with 10 bases matching TRBD1. V was pared by 3 bases and J by 8 bases, with 3 bases of the junction left unmatched. CDR1 and CDR2 (germline): MDHEN, SYDVKM. The CDR3 is 13 amino acids. The DNA of the CDR3 is TGTGCCAGCAGTTTGGGACAGGGGTTAGGCTACACCTTC. Translating gives CASSLGQGLGYTF.

This chain links TRBV30 with TRBJ1-6; no clear D gene. Trimming removed 7 bases from V and 1 base from J, with 5 bases in between. The CDR3 has 12 amino acids. Germline V gives CDR1 GTSNPN, CDR2 SVGIG (reference sequence). CDR3 in DNA: TGTGCCTTACAATCCTATAATTCACCCCTCCACTTT. Its translation is CALQSYNSPLHF.

The gene calls are TRBV2 and TRBJ2-1; 7 positions match TRBD2. Per the germline V gene, CDR1 is SNHLY and CDR2 is FYNNEI. The length of the CDR3 is 15 residues. V shed 5 bases, J shed 6 bases, and the junction held 10 bases outside the gene matches. CDR3: CASSPALAGRNEQFF. The CDR3, as DNA: TGTGCCAGCAGTCCCGCCTTAGCGGGCCGCAATGAGCAGTTCTTC.

The chain employs TRBV28 and TRBJ1-6; a possible D gene is TRBD1 (5 bases). Trimming shortened V by 3 bases and J by 6 bases, and 12 bases separated the two germline ends. The CDR3 sequence is 15 residues long. CDR1 and CDR2 from the germline V gene are MDHEN and SYDVKM. This CDR3 is CASSFTSGGNSPLHF. CDR3 nucleotides: TGTGCCAGCAGTTTCACGTCCGGGGGTAATTCACCCCTCCACTTT.

This clone was detected once. This chain links TRBV7-9 with TRBJ1-2, with D hard to call. This CDR3 region has 14 residues. Germline V gives CDR1 SEHNR, CDR2 FQNEAQ (reference sequence). The germline V and J ends were trimmed by 5 bases and 3 bases, with 13 bases remaining between them. The CDR3 loop is CASSPKEPDYGYTF. For the CDR3, the DNA is TGTGCCAGCAGCCCAAAGGAGCCGGACTATGGCTACACCTTC.

This clone occurred a few times. The J gene is TRBJ2-3, the V gene TRBV9, with TRBD2 identical over 7 bases. Germline V gene lookup returns CDR1 SGDLS and CDR2 YYNGEE. The CDR3 spans 14 residues. V lost 3 bases and J lost 2; bases outside the gene matches: 3. The CDR3 sequence is CASSGSGVTDTQYF. For the CDR3, the DNA is TGTGCCAGCAGCGGGAGCGGGGTCACAGATACGCAGTATTTT.

Only one count was recorded for this clone. This chain links TRBV5-4 with TRBJ2-1; possible D gene TRBD2, 5 bases. Germline V gives CDR1 SGHNT, CDR2 YYREEE (reference sequence). The CDR3 totals 17 residues. V was cut by 0 bases and J by 8 bases, with 21 bases left in between. The CDR3 loop is CASSLASGGRQVDEQFF. CDR3 in DNA: TGTGCCAGCAGCTTGGCCTCTGGCGGGCGCCAGGTCGATGAGCAGTTCTTC.

This sequence joins TRBV7-6 and TRBJ1-4; TRBD1 might be the D (5 bases). There are 13 residues in the CDR3. Looked up from germline, CDR1 is SGHVS and CDR2 is FNYEAQ. The V end was cut by 3 bases, the J end by 10 bases, with 12 bases between. The CDR3 spells CASSFQGTGKLFF. In nucleotides, the CDR3 is TGTGCCAGCAGCTTCCAGGGTACAGGAAAACTGTTTTTT. The full variable domain, in which reference TRBV7-6 and TRBJ1-4 provide the parts outside the CDR3, is GAGVSQSPRYKVTKRGQDVALRCDPISGHVSLYWYRQALGQGPEFLTYFNYEAQQDKSGLPNDRFSAERPEGSISTLTIQRTEQRDSAMYRCASSFQGTGKLFFGSGTQLSVL.

The chain combines TRBV6-5 with TRBJ1-6; no clear D gene. The V gene's germline CDR1 is MNHEY and CDR2 SVGAGI. This CDR3 is built from 13 residues. V dropped 6 bases and J dropped 7 bases, with 10 bases sitting between them. The CDR3 DNA is TGTGCCAGCAGGGAGCAGCGGAATTCACCCCTCCACTTT. Protein: CASREQRNSPLHF.

The chain combines TRBV19 with TRBJ1-2; tentatively, D is TRBD1 (6 bases). CDR1 and CDR2 from the germline V gene are LNHDA and SQIVND (reference sequence). CDR3 length equals 14 residues. V gave up 5 bases and J gave up 4 bases, with 14 bases separating them. In DNA, the CDR3 is TGTGCCAGTAGTCCCCAGGGGAGTGGCTATGGCTACACCTTC. Protein: CASSPQGSGYGYTF. The variable domain in full, completed from reference TRBV19 and TRBJ1-2, reads DGGITQSPKYLFRKEGQNVTLSCEQNLNHDAMYWYRQDPGQGLRLIYYSQIVNDFQKGDIAEGYSVSREKKESFPLTVTSAQKNPTAFYLCASSPQGSGYGYTFGSGTRLTVV.

The chain recombines TRBV5-5 with TRBJ2-2, with D perhaps matching TRBD2 (6 bases). Germline CDR1 is SGHKS and CDR2 is YYEKEE (reference sequence). The CDR3 consists of 14 residues. Trimming shortened V by 6 bases and J by 3 bases, and 12 bases separated the two germline ends. The CDR3 region is CASTRREDTGELFF. The CDR3 bases are TGTGCCAGCACACGGAGGGAGGACACCGGGGAGCTGTTTTTT.

The chain couples TRBV14 to TRBJ2-2; D is undetermined. Germline V lookup: CDR1 SGHDN, CDR2 FVKESK. CDR3 length: 13 residues. V shed 0 bases and J shed 7 bases, with 6 bases lying between them. CDR3 in DNA: TGTGCCAGCAGCCAAGATATAGTCGGGGAGCTGTTTTTT. It is translated as CASSQDIVGELFF.

The rearrangement joins TRBV6-2 or TRBV6-3 to TRBJ2-7; D unresolved. The CDR3 covers 13 residues. Between the trimmed V and J ends, which lost 5 bases and 3 bases, there was a span of 11 bases. Per germline, CDR1 MNHEY and CDR2 SVGEGT. The DNA of the CDR3 is TGTGCCAGCAGTGATGGCCCCCTCTACGAGCAGTACTTC. Translation: CASSDGPLYEQYF.

The chain is built from TRBV18 and TRBJ2-3; 11 bases are a match to TRBD2. CDR3 length equals 18 residues. Trimming took 4 bases from V and 2 from J; bases not matched to a gene: 11. Germline CDR1 KGHSH, CDR2 LQKENI. The CDR3 here is CASSLIPGTSGNTDTQYF. As DNA, the CDR3 is TGTGCCAGCTCACTAATCCCCGGGACTAGCGGCAACACAGATACGCAGTATTTT.

This clone was observed once. The chain has TRBV27 and TRBJ2-1, with TRBD2 matching over 7 bases. Germline loops: CDR1 MNHEY, CDR2 SMNVEV (reference sequence). V shed 5 bases and J 4 bases; nucleotides not matched to a gene: 2. The CDR3 sequence is 13 residues long. The CDR3 coding sequence is TGTGCCAGCAGTACGGGACTATACAATGAGCAGTTCTTC. Translation: CASSTGLYNEQFF.

The rearrangement links TRBV27 to TRBJ2-5; tentatively, D is TRBD1 (6 bases). The V end lost 1 base, the J end lost 5 bases, and 11 bases lay between the germline ends. The CDR3 length is 14 residues. Germline V gene lookup returns CDR1 MNHEY and CDR2 SMNVEV (reference sequence). The CDR3 spells CASSLWAGEETQYF. CDR3 sequence (DNA): TGTGCCAGCAGTTTATGGGCAGGGGAGGAGACCCAGTACTTC.

This chain connects TRBV6-1 to TRBJ1-5, with 10 bases identical to TRBD1. V shed 2 bases, J shed 9 bases, and the junction held 7 bases outside the gene matches. The CDR3 totals 15 residues. Germline CDR1 reads MNHNS; CDR2 reads SASEGT. The CDR3 region has the DNA TGTGCCAGCAGTGAACTAAGACAGGGGGCCAGGCCCCAGCATTTT. Amino acids: CASSELRQGARPQHF.

This clone was recorded only once. The rearrangement joins TRBV3-1 (or the pseudogene TRBV3-2) to TRBJ2-2, with D maybe TRBD2 (6 bases). Germline CDR1 LGHDT, CDR2 YNNKEL (reference sequence). The CDR3 extends over 17 amino acids. V lost 0 bases to trimming and J lost 6 bases, with 17 bases between them. CDR3 sequence: CASSQEGRLAVAGELFF. The CDR3 bases are TGTGCCAGCAGCCAAGAAGGGAGGCTAGCTGTCGCCGGGGAGCTGTTTTTT.

The V gene is TRBV29-1, the J gene TRBJ1-2; possibly TRBD1 for D (5 bases). The ends were cut back, 1 base at V and 6 bases at J, with 15 bases in the middle. Germline assignment: CDR1 SQVTM and CDR2 ANQGSEA. This CDR3 comprises 14 residues. The CDR3 DNA sequence: TGCAGCGTTGAAGTGAGCAGGGCACGGAATGGCTACACCTTC. This codes for CSVEVSRARNGYTF.

V gene TRBV7-8 combines with J gene TRBJ1-6; TRBD1 agrees at 11 bases. Germline V gives CDR1 SGHVS, CDR2 FQNEAQ. The CDR3 is 14 amino acids. V shed 8 bases and J 5 bases; nucleotides not matched to a gene: 2. In DNA, the CDR3 is TGTGCCAGCGGACAGGGGGCGGATAATTCACCCCTCCACTTT. The encoded protein is CASGQGADNSPLHF.

The genes are TRBV13 and TRBJ2-1; 9 positions agree with TRBD1. Unmatched junction bases numbered 10, after V lost 0 bases and J lost 7 bases. CDR3 length: 17 residues. Germline V gene sequence: CDR1 PRHDT, CDR2 FYEKMQ (reference sequence). CDR3 DNA: TGTGCCAGCAGCTTAGGCCTCAGGGGACAGGGAATTAATGAGCAGTTCTTC. Its translation: CASSLGLRGQGINEQFF.

The chain carries TRBV18 and TRBJ1-4, with a possible D match to TRBD1 (6 bases). Trimming took off 0 bases at V and 8 bases at J, with 16 bases between the two ends. CDR3 length equals 16 residues. Germline V gene data show CDR1 as KGHSH and CDR2 as LQKENI. The chain's CDR3 is CASSPPPGGANEKLFF. The DNA for the CDR3 is TGTGCCAGCTCACCACCGCCCGGGGGGGCAAACGAAAAACTGTTTTTT.

V and J are TRBV5-1 and TRBJ2-5, with TRBD2 matching 10 bases. Germline CDR1 reads SGHRS; CDR2 reads YFSETQ. The ends lost 4 bases at V and 4 bases at J; junction bases unmatched: 16. The CDR3 has 18 residues. CDR3 coding DNA: TGCGCCAGCAGCCTGTGGGGGCTAGCGGGGGCCCAAGGAGAGACCCAGTACTTC. Its translation is CASSLWGLAGAQGETQYF.

CDR3 bases: TGTGCCAGTAGCCCTTCCCAGGGGGACTCTGGGGCCAACGTCCTGACTTTC. It specifies CASSPSQGDSGANVLTF. The chain couples TRBV19 to TRBJ2-6, with 7 bases that match TRBD1. CDR3 length: 17 residues. Germline CDR1 reads LNHDA; CDR2 reads SQIVND (reference sequence). The trim removed 6 bases at V and 0 bases at J, leaving 8 bases unmatched.

This clone was recorded only once. This rearrangement joins TRBV6-1 to TRBJ1-2; 7 bases match TRBD1. J lost 8 bases, V lost 1 base, and 16 bases had no gene match. The CDR3 contains 17 residues. Looked up from germline, CDR1 is MNHNS and CDR2 is SASEGT. DNA for the CDR3: TGTGCCAGCAGTGAAGTTCACGCGGCAGGGGGTCCCATGGGCTACACCTTC. Its translation: CASSEVHAAGGPMGYTF.

This clone came up once. V and J are TRBV6-6 and TRBJ1-1; tentatively, D is TRBD1 (6 bases). This CDR3 comprises 13 residues. CDR1 and CDR2 from the germline V gene are MNHNY and SVGAGI (reference sequence). Trimming removed 7 bases from V and 3 bases from J, with 12 bases in between. In DNA form, the CDR3 reads TGTGCCAGCAAACAGGGATTGGACACTGAAGCTTTCTTT. It yields the protein CASKQGLDTEAFF.

This rearrangement joins TRBV5-1 to TRBJ2-3; 7 bases are shared with TRBD2. J gave up 0 bases and V 2 bases, and 9 bases lay outside the gene matches. Germline V gene lookup returns CDR1 SGHRS and CDR2 YFSETQ. The CDR3 is made up of 17 amino acids. The DNA of the CDR3 is TGCGCCAGCAGCTTTTCCCCTAGCGGAACTAGCACAGATACGCAGTATTTT. This encodes CASSFSPSGTSTDTQYF. Based on the CDR3 plus reference TRBV5-1 and TRBJ2-3, the full variable domain is KAGVTQTPRYLIKTRGQQVTLSCSPISGHRSVSWYQQTPGQGLQFLFEYFSETQRNKGNFPGRFSGRQFSNSRSEMNVSTLELGDSALYLCASSFSPSGTSTDTQYFGPGTRLTVL.